This T cell receptor beta chain was obtained from a study of shared clonotypes between healthy human individuals. Turning to the study itself: Plates per donor: three CD4 naive, three CD4 memory, two CD8 naive, one CD8 memory.

Each sorted subset replicate got 200 ng genomic DNA, 25,000 to 30,000 genomes. Produced via immunoSEQ multiplex PCR; TCRdb's table is partial and in-frame only. The profile shows nearly 2 million clones, around 96% of them singletons. Germline V lookup: CDR1 SGHAT, CDR2 FQNNGV. This CDR3 has 14 residues. The V segment lost 4 bases and the J segment 4 bases; nucleotides outside the gene matches: 2. Notes on this clone: The antigen is not known. Other DNA variants within this sample encode the same CDR3.

Study-wide results and caveats: Despite large depth, sorted-subset datasets appeared incompletely sequenced. Clonotype sharing levels among donors were expected to vary with sequencing depth.

Cells designated naive CD8 were CD45RO-negative and were positively selected for CCR7, with terminally differentiated effector memory CD45RA+ cells excluded. The specimen sequenced was naive CD8+ T cells sorted from blood. The J gene is TRBJ2-7, the V gene TRBV11-2, with TRBD2 matching over 12 bases. This sequence was found in a man aged 18 to 29 in good health. CDR3 loop: CASSYGLAGYEQYF. The DNA for the CDR3 is TGTGCCAGCAGCTACGGACTAGCGGGGTACGAGCAGTACTTC.